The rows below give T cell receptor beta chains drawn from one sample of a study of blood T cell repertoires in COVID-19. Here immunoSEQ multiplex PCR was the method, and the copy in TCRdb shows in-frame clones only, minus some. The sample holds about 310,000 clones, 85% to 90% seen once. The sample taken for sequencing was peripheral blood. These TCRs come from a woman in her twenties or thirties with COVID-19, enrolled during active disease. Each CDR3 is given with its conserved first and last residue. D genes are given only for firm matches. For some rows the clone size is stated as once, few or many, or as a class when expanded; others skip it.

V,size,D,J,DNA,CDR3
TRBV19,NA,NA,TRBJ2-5,TGTGCCAGTTCGACACGCGAGACCCAGTACTTC,CASSTRETQYF
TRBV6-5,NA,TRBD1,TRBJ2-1,TGTGCCAGCAGGACGGAGGGACAGGGGGGCAATGAGCAGTTCTTC,CASRTEGQGGNEQFF
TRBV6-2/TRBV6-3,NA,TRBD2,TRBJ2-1,TGTGCCAGCAGTTACTCGAGTGAAGCGGGAGAGACCTACAATGAGCAGTTCTTC,CASSYSSEAGETYNEQFF
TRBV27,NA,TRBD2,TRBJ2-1,TGTGCCAGCAGTTTACCCGCGGGAGGTGGCAATGAGCAGTTCTTC,CASSLPAGGGNEQFF
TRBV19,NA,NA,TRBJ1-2,TGTGCCAGTAGTATGAGGAGGAAAGGAAGCTACACCTTC,CASSMRRKGSYTF
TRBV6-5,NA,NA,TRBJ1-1,TGTGCCAGCAGTACCAACAGGGTAGGTGAAGCTTTCTTT,CASSTNRVGEAFF
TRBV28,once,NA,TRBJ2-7,TGTGCCAGCAGTTTAACAGGCCCCCCTCTCTACGAGCAGTACTTC,CASSLTGPPLYEQYF
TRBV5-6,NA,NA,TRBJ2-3,TGTGCCAGCAGCTTGGGAAAGGGGACGCAGTATTTT,CASSLGKGTQYF
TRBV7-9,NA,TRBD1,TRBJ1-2,TGTGCCAGCAGCTTAATCGACAGGGCGGGCTACACCTTC,CASSLIDRAGYTF
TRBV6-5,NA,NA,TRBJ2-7,TGTGCCAGCAGTTTCGGGGAAGGCGAGCAGTACTTC,CASSFGEGEQYF
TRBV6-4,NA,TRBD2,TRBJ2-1,TGTGCCAGCAGTTTTCGACTAGCGGGAAGCTACAATGAGCAGTTCTTC,CASSFRLAGSYNEQFF
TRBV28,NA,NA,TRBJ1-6,TGTGCCAGCAGCCCCCGGACAGACGATTCACCCCTCCACTTT,CASSPRTDDSPLHF
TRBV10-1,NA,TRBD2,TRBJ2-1,TGCGCCAGCAGTGAGAGGCCCAGCGGGAGGTACAATGAGCAGTTCTTC,CASSERPSGRYNEQFF
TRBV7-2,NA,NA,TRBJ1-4,TGTGCCAGCAGCTCGCAGGGAGGAACTAATGAAAAACTGTTTTTT,CASSSQGGTNEKLFF
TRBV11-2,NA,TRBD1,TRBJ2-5,TGTGCCAGCAGCTTTGGGCCCGGGACAGGGGCCCAAGAGACCCAGTACTTC,CASSFGPGTGAQETQYF
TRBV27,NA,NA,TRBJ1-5,TGTGCCAGCAGGTCCCCCGCAGACAATCAGCCCCAGCATTTT,CASRSPADNQPQHF
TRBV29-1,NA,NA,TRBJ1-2,TGCAGCGTCGCGCCCTTACACAGGGAACCGAAGGGCTACACCTTC,CSVAPLHREPKGYTF
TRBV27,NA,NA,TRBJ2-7,TGTGCCAGCAGTTTATCCCCTATCTACGAGCAGTACTTC,CASSLSPIYEQYF
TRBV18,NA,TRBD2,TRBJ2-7,TGTGCCAGCTCACCAGGACTAGCGGGGAGATACGAGCAGTACTTC,CASSPGLAGRYEQYF
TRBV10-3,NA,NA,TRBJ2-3,TGTGCCATCAGTGGTGGGGGCGCAGATACGCAGTATTTT,CAISGGGADTQYF
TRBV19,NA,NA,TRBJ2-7,TGTGCCAGTAGTATACGACAGGAACCCCCCTACGAGCAGTACTTC,CASSIRQEPPYEQYF
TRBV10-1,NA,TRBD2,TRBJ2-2,TGCGCCAGCGGCCAAGGACTAGCGGGAGGGCCGATCACCGGGGAGCTGTTTTTT,CASGQGLAGGPITGELFF
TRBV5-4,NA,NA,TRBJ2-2,TGTGCCAGCAGCTTGGGCCCGAACACCGGGGAACTGTTTTTT,CASSLGPNTGELFF
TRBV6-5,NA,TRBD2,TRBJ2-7,TGTGCCAGCGGGTACGGGACTAGCGGGACCTACGAGCAGTACTTC,CASGYGTSGTYEQYF
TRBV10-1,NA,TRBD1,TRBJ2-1,TGCGCCAGCAGTGAGTCGGAGACAGGGGCTGAGCAGTTCTTC,CASSESETGAEQFF
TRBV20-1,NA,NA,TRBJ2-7,TGCAGTGCTAGTAAAGGTAAAGTACAGACGACAGGCCTCTACGAGCAGTACTTC,CSASKGKVQTTGLYEQYF
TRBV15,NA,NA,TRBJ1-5,TGTGCCACCAGCAGGGGTGTGGAGAATCAGCCCCAGCATTTT,CATSRGVENQPQHF
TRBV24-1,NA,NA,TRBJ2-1,TGTGCCACCAGTGATGCAGGGGAAAGACAGTTCTTC,CATSDAGERQFF
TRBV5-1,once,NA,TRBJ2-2,TGCGCCAGCCGGACGGGAGTCGGCGGGGAGCTGTTTTTT,CASRTGVGGELFF
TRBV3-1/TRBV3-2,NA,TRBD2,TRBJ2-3,TGTGCCAGCAGCTTGACCGGGAGGGCGAGCACAGATACGCAGTATTTT,CASSLTGRASTDTQYF
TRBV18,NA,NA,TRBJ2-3,TGTGCCAGCTCACCGTTGTTCGGTTCTAGCACAGATACGCAGTATTTT,CASSPLFGSSTDTQYF
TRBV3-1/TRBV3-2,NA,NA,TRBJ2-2,TGTGCCAGCAGCCAAATTAGGGCAGGGAGGTACGGGGAGCTGTTTTTT,CASSQIRAGRYGELFF
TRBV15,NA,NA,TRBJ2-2,TGTGCCACCAGCAGAGTACCCTATTCCGGGGAGCTGTTTTTT,CATSRVPYSGELFF
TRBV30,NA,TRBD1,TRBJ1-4,TGTGCCTGGAGTGGGGACAGGGGGGGTGAAAAACTGTTTTTT,CAWSGDRGGEKLFF
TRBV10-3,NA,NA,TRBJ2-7,TGTGCCATCAGTGGCGACAGCTACGAGCAGTACTTC,CAISGDSYEQYF
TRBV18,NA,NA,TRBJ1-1,TGTGCCAGCTCACCAGGCACGATGCAGGTCACTGAAGCTTTCTTT,CASSPGTMQVTEAFF
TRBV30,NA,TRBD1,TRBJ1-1,TGTGCCTGGAGCGTACAGGGGGCGGGAGCTTTCTTT,CAWSVQGAGAFF
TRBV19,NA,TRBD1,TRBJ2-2,TGTGCCAGTAGTATGGGGACGAGGGGGCTCGGCACCGGGGAGCTGTTTTTT,CASSMGTRGLGTGELFF
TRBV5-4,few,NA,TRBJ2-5,TGTGCCAGCAGCTTGAAAGGGGAAGAGACCCAGTACTTC,CASSLKGEETQYF
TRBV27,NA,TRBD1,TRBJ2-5,TGTGCCAGCAGCCCAAACGCGGGCAGGGGGCGAGAGACCCAGTACTTC,CASSPNAGRGRETQYF
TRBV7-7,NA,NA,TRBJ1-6,TGTGCCAGCAGCTTAGATCAGGGGTCACCCCTCCACTTT,CASSLDQGSPLHF
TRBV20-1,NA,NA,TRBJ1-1,TGCAGTGCTAGAGCTAACACTGAAGCTTTCTTT,CSARANTEAFF
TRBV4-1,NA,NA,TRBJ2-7,TGCGCCAGCAGCCAAGGCTGGGACACCGACTACGAGCAGTACTTC,CASSQGWDTDYEQYF
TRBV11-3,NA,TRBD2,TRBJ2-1,TGTGCCAGCAGCTTAGATGGCGCCGGGACTAGCTCCTACAATGAGCAGTTCTTC,CASSLDGAGTSSYNEQFF
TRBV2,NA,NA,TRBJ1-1,TGTGCCAGCAGTGTCCGGCCGCAGGGGAGCACTGAAGCTTTCTTT,CASSVRPQGSTEAFF
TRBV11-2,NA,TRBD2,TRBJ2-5,TGTGCCAGCAGCTTAGGACTAGCGGTCGGGGACCAGTACTTC,CASSLGLAVGDQYF
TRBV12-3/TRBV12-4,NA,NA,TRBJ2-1,TGTGCCAGCAGTCCGAGCCTGGTCAATGAGCAGTTCTTC,CASSPSLVNEQFF
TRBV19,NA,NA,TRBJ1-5,TGTGCCAGTAGTTGGCAGCGGAGTCAGCCCCAGCATTTT,CASSWQRSQPQHF
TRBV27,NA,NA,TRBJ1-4,TGTGCCAGCAGTCCCCCGGGGTTAACTAATGAAAAACTGTTTTTT,CASSPPGLTNEKLFF
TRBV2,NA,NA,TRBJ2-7,TGTGCCAGCCGGAGGGACGTAAGCTACGAGCAGTACTTC,CASRRDVSYEQYF
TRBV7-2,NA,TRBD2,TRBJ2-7,TGTGCCAGCAGCTTAGATGCGGGACTAGCAGTCCACGAGCAGTACTTC,CASSLDAGLAVHEQYF
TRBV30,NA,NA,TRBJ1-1,TGTGCCTGGAGGGTCCTCAGGGACACTGAAGCTTTCTTT,CAWRVLRDTEAFF
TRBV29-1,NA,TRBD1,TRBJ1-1,TGCAGCGTGGGTAAACGACAGGGGACTGAAGCTTTCTTT,CSVGKRQGTEAFF
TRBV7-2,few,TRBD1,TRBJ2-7,TGTGCCAGCAGCCCGACAGGGTTCTACGAGCAGTACTTC,CASSPTGFYEQYF